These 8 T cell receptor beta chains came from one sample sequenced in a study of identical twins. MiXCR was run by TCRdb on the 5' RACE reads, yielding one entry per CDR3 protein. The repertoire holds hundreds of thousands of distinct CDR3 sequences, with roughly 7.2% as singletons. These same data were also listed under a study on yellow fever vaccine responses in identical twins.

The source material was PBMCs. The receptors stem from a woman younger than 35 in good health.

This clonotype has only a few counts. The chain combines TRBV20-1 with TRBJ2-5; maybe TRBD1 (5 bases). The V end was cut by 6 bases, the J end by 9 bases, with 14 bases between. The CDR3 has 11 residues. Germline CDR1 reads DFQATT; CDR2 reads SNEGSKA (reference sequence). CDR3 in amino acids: CSAKSLGAQYF. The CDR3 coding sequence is TGCAGTGCAAAATCATTAGGGGCCCAGTACTTC.

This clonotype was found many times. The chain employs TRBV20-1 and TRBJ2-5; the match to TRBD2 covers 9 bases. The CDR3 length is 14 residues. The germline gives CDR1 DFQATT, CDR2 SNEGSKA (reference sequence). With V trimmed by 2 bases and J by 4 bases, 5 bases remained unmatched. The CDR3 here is CSARSPTSGETQYF. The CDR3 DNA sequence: TGCAGTGCTAGATCCCCGACTAGCGGAGAGACCCAGTACTTC.

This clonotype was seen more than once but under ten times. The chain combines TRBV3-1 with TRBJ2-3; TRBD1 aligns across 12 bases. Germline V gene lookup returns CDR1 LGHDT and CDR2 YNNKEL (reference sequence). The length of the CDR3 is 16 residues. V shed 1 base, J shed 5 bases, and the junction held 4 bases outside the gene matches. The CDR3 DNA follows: TGTGCCAGCAGCCAAGCCGGGACAGGGGGCTTAGATACGCAGTATTTT. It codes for CASSQAGTGGLDTQYF.

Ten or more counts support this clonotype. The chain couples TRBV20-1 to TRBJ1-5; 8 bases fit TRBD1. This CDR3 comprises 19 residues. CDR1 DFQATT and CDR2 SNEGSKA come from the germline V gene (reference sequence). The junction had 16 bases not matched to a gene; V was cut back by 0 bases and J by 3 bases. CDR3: CSARDLRTGFQAANQPQHF. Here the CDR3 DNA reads TGCAGTGCTAGAGATCTCAGGACAGGGTTTCAGGCGGCCAATCAGCCCCAGCATTTT.

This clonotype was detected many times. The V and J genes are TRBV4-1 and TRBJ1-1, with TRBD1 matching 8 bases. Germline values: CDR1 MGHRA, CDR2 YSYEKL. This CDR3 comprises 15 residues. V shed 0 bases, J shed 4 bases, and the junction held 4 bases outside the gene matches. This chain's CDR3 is CASSQEDRALTEAFF. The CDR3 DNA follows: TGCGCCAGCAGCCAAGAGGACAGGGCTCTCACTGAAGCTTTCTTT.

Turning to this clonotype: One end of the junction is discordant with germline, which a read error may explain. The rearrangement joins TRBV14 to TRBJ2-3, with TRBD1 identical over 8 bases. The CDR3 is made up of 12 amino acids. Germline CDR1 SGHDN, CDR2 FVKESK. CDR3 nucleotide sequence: TGTGCCAGCAGTCTCCGGGACAGGTCCGCCTTTTTC. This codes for CASSLRDRSAFF.

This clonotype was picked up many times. CDR3 sequence: CATGQFGVEEQYF. CDR3 DNA: TGTGCCACCGGACAGTTCGGGGTCGAGGAGCAGTACTTC. This chain links TRBV24-1 with TRBJ2-7; D may be TRBD1 (6 bases). The germline V and J ends were trimmed by 9 bases and 7 bases, with 18 bases remaining between them. Germline CDR1 and CDR2: KGHDR and SFDVKD. CDR3 length: 13 amino acids.

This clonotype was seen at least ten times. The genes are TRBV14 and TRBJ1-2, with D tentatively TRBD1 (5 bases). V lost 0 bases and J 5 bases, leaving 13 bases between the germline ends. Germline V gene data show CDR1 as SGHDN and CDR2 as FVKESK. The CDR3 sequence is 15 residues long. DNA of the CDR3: TGTGCCAGCAGCCAAGACTCCCCGACAGCGTATGGCTACACCTTC. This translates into CASSQDSPTAYGYTF.